The 23 T cell receptor beta chains presented below share a single source sample, sequenced in a study of blood T cell repertoires in COVID-19. The protocol was immunoSEQ multiplex PCR, while the TCRdb copy is restricted to in-frame clones and leaves out a portion. The sample yields tens of thousands of clones, just over 90% seen once. The sample consisted of peripheral blood. The receptors originated from a middle-aged man with active COVID-19.

This sequence joins TRBV3-1 (or the pseudogene TRBV3-2) and TRBJ1-2, with D perhaps TRBD1 (5 bases). V was pared by 0 bases and J by 1 base, with 15 bases between. The CDR3 sequence is 17 residues long. The germline V gene encodes CDR1 LGHDT and CDR2 YNNKEL (reference sequence). The DNA of the CDR3 is TGTGCCAGCAGCCAAGAGTTGCTAGGACACGATAACTATGGCTACACCTTC. It specifies CASSQELLGHDNYGYTF.

This sequence joins TRBV19 and TRBJ2-3; D might be TRBD2 (6 bases). Germline CDR1 is LNHDA and CDR2 is SQIVND (reference sequence). The CDR3 has 13 amino acids. Trimming pared 9 bases from V and 4 bases from J, leaving 14 bases between. CDR3 in DNA: TGTGCCAGCGCCGGGGGTAATTCAGATACGCAGTATTTT. As protein: CASAGGNSDTQYF.

V usage is TRBV5-1 and J usage is TRBJ2-3; 9 bases match TRBD2. The CDR3 contains 16 residues. After removal of 1 base from V and 0 bases from J, the junction contained 3 bases not matched to a gene. Germline V CDR1 and CDR2: SGHRS, YFSETQ. CDR3 sequence reads: CASSLRLADSTDTQYF. CDR3 sequence (DNA): TGCGCCAGCAGCTTGAGACTAGCGGATAGCACAGATACGCAGTATTTT.

V and J are TRBV11-2 and TRBJ2-7, with D possibly TRBD2 on 6 matching bases. Germline V lookup: CDR1 SGHAT, CDR2 FQNNGV. The length of the CDR3 is 14 residues. Trimming stripped 1 base from V and 2 bases from J, with 9 bases between. The CDR3 nucleotides read TGTGCCAGCAGCTTAGGGCCGGGAGCCTACGAGCAGTACTTC. Encoded protein: CASSLGPGAYEQYF.

V is TRBV7-2 and J is TRBJ1-2; a weak D match, TRBD1 (6 bases). The CDR3 runs to 15 residues. V was cut by 4 bases and J by 4 bases, with 16 bases left in between. Germline lookup yields CDR1 SGHTA and CDR2 FQGNSA. CDR3 in amino acids: CASSSGQPSPYGYTF. The CDR3 region has the DNA TGTGCCAGCAGCTCAGGACAGCCTTCCCCCTATGGCTACACCTTC.

This clone was seen more than once but under ten times. CDR3: CASSLTGTLIQPQHF. CDR3 coding DNA: TGTGCCAGCAGTTTGACAGGAACCCTCATTCAGCCCCAGCATTTT. The rearrangement links TRBV6-6 to TRBJ1-5; the D gene is possibly TRBD1 (6 bases). The germline CDR1 and CDR2 sequences are MNHNY and SVGAGI (reference sequence). The CDR3 contains 15 residues. V shed 4 bases and J shed 6 bases, with 16 bases lying between them.

CDR3 region: CASSPVEGAGGGQYF. CDR3 coding DNA: TGTGCCAGCTCACCCGTCGAGGGAGCGGGCGGCGGGCAGTACTTC. The rearrangement joins TRBV18 to TRBJ2-7; possible D gene TRBD2, 6 bases. Germline V gene lookup returns CDR1 KGHSH and CDR2 LQKENI. CDR3 length: 15 amino acids. Trimming took off 3 bases at V and 9 bases at J, with 21 bases between the two ends.

J is TRBJ1-1 and V is TRBV5-1, with D maybe TRBD1 (5 bases). Looked up from germline, CDR1 is SGHRS and CDR2 is YFSETQ. Trimming stripped 7 bases from V and 1 base from J, with 8 bases between. This CDR3 region has 12 residues. This chain's CDR3 is CASGRENTEAFF. The CDR3 DNA follows: TGCGCCAGCGGCAGGGAGAACACTGAAGCTTTCTTT.

For the CDR3, the DNA is TGTGCCAGCAGTTTAGTTTTGGGAGCTGGCTACACCTTC. As protein: CASSLVLGAGYTF. The chain recombines TRBV27 with TRBJ1-2; D is unresolved. The CDR3 has 13 residues. Germline V CDR1 and CDR2: MNHEY, SMNVEV (reference sequence). V lost 2 bases and J lost 7, with 11 bases in between.

This chain links TRBV2 with TRBJ2-3; 10 bases line up with TRBD1. The CDR3 runs to 14 residues. V lost 6 bases and J lost 1; bases outside the gene matches: 1. Germline assignment: CDR1 SNHLY and CDR2 FYNNEI. The CDR3 loop reads CASSGTGGTDTQYF. As DNA, the CDR3 is TGTGCCAGCAGCGGGACAGGGGGCACAGATACGCAGTATTTT.

The rearrangement joins TRBV11-2 to TRBJ2-5; 7 nucleotides match TRBD1. CDR3 length: 15 amino acids. In germline, CDR1 is SGHAT, CDR2 FQNNGV. V shed 5 bases and J 2 bases; nucleotides not matched to a gene: 8. CDR3 amino acids: CASSPGQVWQETQYF. The CDR3, as DNA: TGTGCCAGCAGCCCCGGACAGGTTTGGCAAGAGACCCAGTACTTC.

In DNA form, the CDR3 reads TGTGCCAGTAGTCTGGGGGCCAGGAGCACAGATACGCAGTATTTT. Protein: CASSLGARSTDTQYF. This chain connects TRBV19 to TRBJ2-3, with a possible D match to TRBD1 (6 bases). This CDR3 has 15 amino acids. CDR1 is LNHDA and CDR2 is SQIVND in the germline V gene (reference sequence). V lost 5 bases and J 0 bases, leaving 12 bases between the germline ends.

A few counts support this clone. V gene TRBV7-6 combines with J gene TRBJ2-7; the match to TRBD1 covers 11 bases. The ends lost 2 bases at V and 3 bases at J; junction bases unmatched: 6. CDR1 is SGHVS, CDR2 FNYEAQ, per germline. This CDR3 region has 16 residues. The CDR3 protein is CASSLTGTGGIYEQYF. CDR3 DNA sequence: TGTGCCAGCAGCTTAACGGGGACAGGGGGAATCTACGAGCAGTACTTC.

This chain uses TRBV3-1 (or the pseudogene TRBV3-2) with TRBJ2-7; 7 bases align to TRBD2. The length of the CDR3 is 13 residues. Germline CDR1 is LGHDT and CDR2 is YNNKEL (reference sequence). Losses at the gene ends were 6 bases for V and 2 bases for J; bases not matched to a gene: 4. CDR3 amino acids: CASRLGGTYEQYF. In nucleotides, the CDR3 is TGTGCCAGCAGGCTCGGGGGGACCTACGAGCAGTACTTC.

The V and J genes are TRBV2 and TRBJ2-2; possibly TRBD2 for D (5 bases). V was cut by 6 bases and J by 3 bases, with 5 bases left in between. CDR3 size: 12 residues. In germline, CDR1 is SNHLY, CDR2 FYNNEI. CDR3 nucleotides: TGTGCCAGCAGCGGGGACACCGGGGAGCTGTTTTTT. Its translation: CASSGDTGELFF.

The chain couples TRBV5-6 to TRBJ1-1; a weak D match, TRBD1 (6 bases). Germline V CDR1 and CDR2: SGHDT, YYEEEE. The CDR3 sequence is 16 residues long. Trimming took off 4 bases at V and 2 bases at J, with 18 bases between the two ends. The CDR3 spells CASSPRTALVNTEAFF. CDR3 sequence (DNA): TGTGCCAGCAGCCCGAGGACAGCCTTAGTTAACACTGAAGCTTTCTTT.

V gene TRBV10-3 combines with J gene TRBJ1-3, with D perhaps matching TRBD1 (5 bases). Germline assignment: CDR1 ENHRY and CDR2 SYGVKD. The CDR3 length is 17 residues. V was trimmed by 5 bases and J by 3 bases, leaving 20 bases between them. This CDR3 is CAISQYLETAFGNTIYF. The DNA of the CDR3 is TGTGCCATCAGTCAGTACCTTGAGACAGCCTTTGGAAACACCATATATTTT.

V usage is TRBV12-3 or TRBV12-4 and J usage is TRBJ1-1; D unresolved. The CDR3 runs to 13 residues. The V gene lost 9 bases and the J gene lost 5 bases, with 16 bases spanning the gap. The CDR3 sequence: CASHRIRGTEAFF. CDR3 in DNA: TGTGCCAGTCATAGGATTCGGGGAACTGAAGCTTTCTTT.

As to this clone: The germline gene is not matched at one end of the junction; a read error may be the cause. CDR3 in DNA: TGCAGTGCGAGAGCCACATATGAGCAGTTCTTC. This gives the protein CSARATYEQFF. The chain employs TRBV20-1 and TRBJ2-1, with D unresolved. Germline V CDR1 and CDR2: DFQATT, SNEGSKA (reference sequence). The CDR3 is 11 amino acids.

The rearrangement uses TRBV9 and TRBJ2-3; D not resolved. V dropped 2 bases and J dropped 0 bases, with 7 bases sitting between them. Germline assignment: CDR1 SGDLS and CDR2 YYNGEE. The CDR3 covers 14 residues. CDR3 loop: CASSVGRSTDTQYF. The CDR3 nucleotides are TGTGCCAGCAGCGTTGGCAGGAGCACAGATACGCAGTATTTT.

The CDR3 coding sequence is TGTGCCAGCAGCCAATCGAGGGGACAGGGATATGGCTACACCTTC. It translates to CASSQSRGQGYGYTF. The rearrangement uses TRBV16 and TRBJ1-2; 9 nucleotides agree with TRBD1. The CDR3 has 15 amino acids. In germline, CDR1 is KGHSY, CDR2 FQNENV. V gave up 0 bases and J gave up 5 bases; unmatched junction bases: 4.

On this clone: Other DNA variants within this sample encode the same CDR3. This CDR3 is CASTIGGLNTEAFF. CDR3 bases: TGTGCCAGTACCATAGGAGGGTTGAACACTGAAGCTTTCTTT. The chain employs TRBV19 and TRBJ1-1; D is unresolved. CDR1 and CDR2 from the germline V gene are LNHDA and SQIVND (reference sequence). Deletions cut 7 bases from V and 0 bases from J, with 12 bases between. The CDR3 is 14 residues long.

This rearrangement joins TRBV19 to TRBJ2-2; 16 bases line up with TRBD2. This CDR3 region has 17 residues. Trimming removed 5 bases from V and 8 bases from J; junction bases left unmatched: 8. Germline V gene data show CDR1 as LNHDA and CDR2 as SQIVND (reference sequence). CDR3 residues: CASSVSGLAGGQGELFF. The DNA for the CDR3 is TGTGCCAGTAGTGTCTCGGGACTAGCGGGAGGGCAAGGGGAGCTGTTTTTT.